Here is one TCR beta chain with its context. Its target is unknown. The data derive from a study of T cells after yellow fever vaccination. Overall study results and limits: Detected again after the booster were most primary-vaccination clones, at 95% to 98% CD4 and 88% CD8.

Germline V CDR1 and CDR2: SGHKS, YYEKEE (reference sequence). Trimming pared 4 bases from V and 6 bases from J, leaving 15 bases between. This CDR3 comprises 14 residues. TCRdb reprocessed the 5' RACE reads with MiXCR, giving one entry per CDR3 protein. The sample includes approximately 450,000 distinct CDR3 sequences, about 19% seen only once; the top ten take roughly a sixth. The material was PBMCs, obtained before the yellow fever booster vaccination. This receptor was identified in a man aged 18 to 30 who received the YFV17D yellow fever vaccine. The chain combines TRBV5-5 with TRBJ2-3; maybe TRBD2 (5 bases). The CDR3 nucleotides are TGTGCCAGCAGCAACCTCGGAGCGGCCGATACGCAGTATTTT. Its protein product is CASSNLGAADTQYF.